The following is a T cell receptor (beta chain) sequence with its context. The CDR3 extends over 15 amino acids. The V end lost 5 bases, the J end lost 6 bases, and 19 bases lay between the germline ends. Germline V gene data show CDR1 as LGHDT and CDR2 as YNNKEL (reference sequence). The entry originates in a study of blood T cell repertoires in COVID-19. Looking at the study overall: Acute and convalescent COVID-19 specimens originated in the United States, Italy and Spain. In each case, the material was cDNA or gDNA derived from T cells, B-cell-depleted T cells, or PBMCs.

Original analysis: Reference gene primer amplification yielded estimated nucleated cell counts. Sequenced by immunoSEQ multiplex PCR; TCRdb stores in-frame clones only, minus some. V and J calls and clone size follow that table, whereas D and trimming were derived from the DNA. The sample lists 25,000 or so clones, roughly 94% occurring once. Sequenced input: peripheral blood. The chain combines TRBV3-1 (or the pseudogene TRBV3-2) with TRBJ1-2; a possible D gene is TRBD1 (5 bases). This clonotype was obtained from a woman in her fifties or sixties with active COVID-19. CDR3 sequence (DNA): TGTGCCAGCAGCACACCCCTCGGAGGGGAGAATGGCTACACCTTC. Translated, it gives CASSTPLGGENGYTF.